These T cell receptor beta chains were read from a single sample in a study of T cell responses to AZD1222 COVID-19 vaccine. Only in-frame clones appear in the TCRdb table, and some are missing; sequencing was by immunoSEQ multiplex PCR. The sample includes about 130,000 clones, over 90% of them seen just once. This sample comprised peripheral blood, obtained on day 0 of AZD1222 vaccination. The receptors were gathered from an adult in good health. CDR3s include the opening cysteine and the closing phenylalanine or tryptophan. The D gene is left open where the match is weak. Clone size is not always given. Where it is, it says once, few, many or a class for expanded clones.

TRBJ1-2 TRBV3-1/TRBV3-2 - - CASSPPGAGTYGYTF TGTGCCAGCAGCCCCCCGGGCGCTGGTACTTATGGCTACACCTTC
TRBJ2-1 TRBV6-2/TRBV6-3 - - CASSYRSSYNEQFF TGTGCCAGCAGTTACCGCAGCAGCTACAATGAGCAGTTCTTC
TRBJ1-5 TRBV15 - - CATSRDRVALHF TGTGCCACCAGCAGAGATCGAGTGGCACTGCATTTT
TRBJ2-1 TRBV5-1 once - CASSLLVGTGNEQFF TGCGCCAGCAGCTTGTTGGTAGGAACGGGCAATGAGCAGTTCTTC
TRBJ1-2 TRBV7-3 - - CASSPSNRVGGYTF TGTGCCAGCAGCCCATCAAATCGTGTAGGAGGCTACACCTTC
TRBJ2-6 TRBV11-1 - - CASSDVSGANVLTF TGTGCCAGCAGCGACGTATCTGGGGCCAACGTCCTGACTTTC
TRBJ1-3 TRBV28 - - CASSLVPVSGNTIYF TGTGCCAGCAGTTTAGTTCCCGTCTCTGGAAACACCATATATTTT
TRBJ2-5 TRBV4-3 - - CASSQGIGAKETQYF TGCGCCAGCAGCCAAGGTATCGGGGCTAAAGAGACCCAGTACTTC
TRBJ1-4 TRBV10-3 - TRBD1 CAISPSGGGNEKLFF TGTGCCATCAGTCCCTCGGGAGGGGGCAACGAAAAACTGTTTTTT
TRBJ2-7 TRBV28 - - CASSTTGTSTYEQYF TGTGCCAGCAGTACCACCGGGACATCGACCTACGAGCAGTACTTC